These 8 T cell receptor beta chains came from one sample sequenced in a study of cytomegalovirus exposure and HLA in healthy donors. Using immunoSEQ multiplex PCR, the repertoire was profiled, and TCRdb retains in-frame clones only, with some absent. The sample carries about 82,000 clones, roughly 95% recorded once. The sample taken for sequencing was PBMCs. All receptors come from a woman in her late teens or twenties in good health and CMV-seronegative.

The chain carries TRBV28 and TRBJ2-7; D is possibly TRBD1 (6 bases). V lost 6 bases and J 2 bases, leaving 14 bases between the germline ends. The CDR3 is 14 amino acids. CDR1 MDHEN and CDR2 SYDVKM come from the germline V gene. The CDR3 nucleotides read TGTGCCAGCAGGGAAGTGGACAGTCCCTACGAGCAGTACTTC. Translating it yields CASREVDSPYEQYF.

V gene TRBV19 combines with J gene TRBJ2-5; a possible D gene is TRBD2 (6 bases). Trimming pared 1 base from V and 5 bases from J, leaving 14 bases between. CDR1 and CDR2 (germline): LNHDA, SQIVND (reference sequence). This CDR3 region has 15 residues. CDR3 sequence: CASSIGVGLTETQYF. As DNA, the CDR3 is TGTGCCAGTAGTATAGGAGTGGGACTCACGGAGACCCAGTACTTC.

The V and J genes are TRBV7-9 and TRBJ1-1; D unresolved. V lost 5 bases and J 0 bases, leaving 13 bases between the germline ends. Germline V gene data show CDR1 as SEHNR and CDR2 as FQNEAQ (reference sequence). The CDR3 sequence is 15 residues long. The CDR3 spells CASSQTEVLNTEAFF. CDR3 sequence (DNA): TGTGCCAGCAGCCAGACGGAGGTTTTGAACACTGAAGCTTTCTTT. Combining the CDR3 with reference TRBV7-9 and TRBJ1-1 gives the whole variable domain DTGVSQNPRHKITKRGQNVTFRCDPISEHNRLYWYRQTLGQGPEFLTYFQNEAQLEKSRLLSDRFSAERPKGSFSTLEIQRTEQGDSAMYLCASSQTEVLNTEAFFGQGTRLTVV.

V gene TRBV5-8 combines with J gene TRBJ2-1; TRBD2 matches at 13 bases. Trimming cost V 1 base and J 11 bases; bases outside gene matches: 12. This CDR3 is 17 amino acids long. The germline V gene has CDR1 SGHTS and CDR2 YDEGEE. CDR3 bases: TGTGCCAGCAGCTTGCTCGTCCTAACTAGCGGGGGGGCCAAGCAGTTCTTC. Residues: CASSLLVLTSGGAKQFF.

This chain's CDR3 is CASSRYRGPLSRGETQYF. In nucleotides, the CDR3 is TGTGCCAGCAGCCGCTACCGGGGCCCGCTGAGCCGGGGGGAGACCCAGTACTTC. The gene calls are TRBV14 and TRBJ2-5; D is perhaps TRBD2 (6 bases). Germline V gene data show CDR1 as SGHDN and CDR2 as FVKESK. The CDR3 is 18 residues long. Trimming took 4 bases from V and 5 from J, leaving 26 bases between them.

The chain couples TRBV16 to TRBJ1-5; perhaps TRBD1 as D (6 bases). V was pared by 2 bases and J by 5 bases, with 10 bases between. There are 14 residues in the CDR3. Germline CDR1 KGHSY, CDR2 FQNENV. The DNA for the CDR3 is TGTGCCAGCAGCCAAAGGTCAGGGGATCAGCCCCAGCATTTT. The encoded protein is CASSQRSGDQPQHF. Variable domain in full (rest from reference TRBV16 and TRBJ1-5): GEEVAQTPKHLVRGEGQKAKLYCAPIKGHSYVFWYQQVLKNEFKFLISFQNENVFDETGMPKERFSAKCLPNSPCSLEIQATKLEDSAVYFCASSQRSGDQPQHFGDGTRLSIL.

The gene calls are TRBV18 and TRBJ2-7, with a possible D match to TRBD1 (6 bases). The germline CDR1 and CDR2 sequences are KGHSH and LQKENI. V was shortened by 3 bases and J by 0 bases, with 6 bases between the two germline ends. CDR3 length equals 13 residues. CDR3 in amino acids: CASSPTGSYEQYF. CDR3 bases: TGTGCCAGCTCACCGACAGGCTCCTACGAGCAGTACTTC.

The V gene is TRBV27, the J gene TRBJ1-6; tentative D call: TRBD1 (5 bases). V was trimmed by 1 base and J by 9 bases, leaving 13 bases between them. Germline loops: CDR1 MNHEY, CDR2 SMNVEV (reference sequence). The CDR3 extends over 15 amino acids. The CDR3 is CASSLLRGVSSPLHF. CDR3 coding DNA: TGTGCCAGCAGTTTATTGCGGGGGGTATCTTCACCCCTCCACTTT.